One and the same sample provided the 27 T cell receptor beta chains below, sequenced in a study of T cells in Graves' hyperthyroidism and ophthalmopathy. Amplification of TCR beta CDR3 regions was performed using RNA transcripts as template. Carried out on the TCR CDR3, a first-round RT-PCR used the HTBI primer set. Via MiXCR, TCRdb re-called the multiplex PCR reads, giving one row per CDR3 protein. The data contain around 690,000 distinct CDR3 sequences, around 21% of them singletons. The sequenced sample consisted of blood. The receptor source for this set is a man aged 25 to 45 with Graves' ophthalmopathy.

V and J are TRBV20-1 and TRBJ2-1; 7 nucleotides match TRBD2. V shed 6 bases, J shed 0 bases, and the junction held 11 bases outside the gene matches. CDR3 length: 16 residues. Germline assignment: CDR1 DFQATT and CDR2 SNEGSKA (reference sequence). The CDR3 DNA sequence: TGCAGTGCCACAAGGCGGGAGCCGACCTCCTACAATGAGCAGTTCTTC. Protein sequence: CSATRREPTSYNEQFF.

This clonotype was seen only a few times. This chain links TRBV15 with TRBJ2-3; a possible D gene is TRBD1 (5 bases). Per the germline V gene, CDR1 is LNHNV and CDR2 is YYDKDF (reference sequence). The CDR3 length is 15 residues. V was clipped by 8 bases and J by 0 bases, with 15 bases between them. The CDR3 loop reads CATLEPGFSTDTQYF. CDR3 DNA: TGTGCCACCCTCGAGCCAGGGTTCAGCACAGATACGCAGTATTTT. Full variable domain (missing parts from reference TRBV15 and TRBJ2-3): DAMVIQNPRYQVTQFGKPVTLSCSQTLNHNVMYWYQQKSSQAPKLLFHYYDKDFNNEADTPDNFQSRRPNTSFCFLDIRSPGLGDTAMYLCATLEPGFSTDTQYFGPGTRLTVL.

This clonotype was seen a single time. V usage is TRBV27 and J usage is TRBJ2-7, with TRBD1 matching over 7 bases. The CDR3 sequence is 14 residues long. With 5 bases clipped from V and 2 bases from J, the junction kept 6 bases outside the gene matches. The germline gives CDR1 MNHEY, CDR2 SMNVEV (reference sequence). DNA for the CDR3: TGTGCCAGCAGTGCGTACGGGACAGCCTACGAGCAGTACTTC. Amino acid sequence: CASSAYGTAYEQYF.

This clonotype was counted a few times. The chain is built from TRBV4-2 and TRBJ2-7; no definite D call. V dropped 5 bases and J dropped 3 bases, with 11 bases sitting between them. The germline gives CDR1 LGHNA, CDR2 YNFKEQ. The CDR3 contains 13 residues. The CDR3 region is CASSMPESYEQYF. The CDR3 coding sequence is TGTGCCAGCAGCATGCCTGAGAGCTACGAGCAGTACTTC.

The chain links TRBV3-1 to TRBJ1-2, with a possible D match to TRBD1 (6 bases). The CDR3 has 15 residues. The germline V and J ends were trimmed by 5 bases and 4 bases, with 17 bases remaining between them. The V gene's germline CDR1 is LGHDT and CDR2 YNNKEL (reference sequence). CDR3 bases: TGTGCCAGCAGCTCTATACCCGGACAGTCCTATGGCTACACCTTC. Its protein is CASSSIPGQSYGYTF.

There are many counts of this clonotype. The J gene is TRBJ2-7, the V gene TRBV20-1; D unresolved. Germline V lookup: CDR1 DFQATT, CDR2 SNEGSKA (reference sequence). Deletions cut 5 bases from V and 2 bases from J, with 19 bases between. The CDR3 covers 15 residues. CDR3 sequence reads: CSAGQEGRVPYEQYF. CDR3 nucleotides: TGCAGTGCTGGCCAAGAAGGACGCGTTCCCTACGAGCAGTACTTC.

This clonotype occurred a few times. The CDR3 protein is CASSSPREGWNEQYF. CDR3 coding DNA: TGTGCCAGCAGCTCACCTCGGGAGGGGTGGAACGAGCAGTACTTC. The chain has TRBV5-4 and TRBJ2-7, with 8 bases aligning to TRBD2. Germline CDR1 reads SGHNT; CDR2 reads YYREEE (reference sequence). The CDR3 contains 15 residues. Trimming at V came to 3 bases and at J to 5 bases, leaving 10 bases not matched to a gene.

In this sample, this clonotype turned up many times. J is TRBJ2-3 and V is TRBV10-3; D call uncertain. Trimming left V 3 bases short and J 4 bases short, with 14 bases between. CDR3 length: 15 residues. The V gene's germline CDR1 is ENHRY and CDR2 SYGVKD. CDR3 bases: TGTGCCATCAGTGACCGCCCGGACCGCTCAGATACGCAGTATTTT. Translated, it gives CAISDRPDRSDTQYF.

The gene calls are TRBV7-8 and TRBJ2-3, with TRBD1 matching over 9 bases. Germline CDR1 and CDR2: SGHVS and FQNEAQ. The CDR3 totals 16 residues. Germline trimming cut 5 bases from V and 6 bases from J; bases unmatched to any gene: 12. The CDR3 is CASSLPGQGRADTQYF. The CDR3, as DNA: TGTGCCAGCAGCCTGCCGGGACAGGGTCGGGCCGATACGCAGTATTTT.

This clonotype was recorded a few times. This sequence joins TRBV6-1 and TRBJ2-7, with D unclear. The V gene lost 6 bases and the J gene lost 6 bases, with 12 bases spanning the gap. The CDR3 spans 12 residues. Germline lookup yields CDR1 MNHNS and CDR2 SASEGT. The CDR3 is CASSPGWGEQYF. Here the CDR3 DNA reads TGTGCCAGCAGCCCGGGTTGGGGCGAGCAGTACTTC.

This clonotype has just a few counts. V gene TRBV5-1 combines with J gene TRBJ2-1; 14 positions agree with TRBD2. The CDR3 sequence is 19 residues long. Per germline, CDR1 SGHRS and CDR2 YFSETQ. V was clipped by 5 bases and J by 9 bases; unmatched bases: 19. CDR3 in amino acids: CASRTNFIGGLAGAGEQFF. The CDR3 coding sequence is TGCGCCAGCAGAACGAACTTCATTGGGGGACTAGCGGGAGCGGGTGAGCAGTTCTTC. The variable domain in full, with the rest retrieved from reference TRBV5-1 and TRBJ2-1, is KAGVTQTPRYLIKTRGQQVTLSCSPISGHRSVSWYQQTPGQGLQFLFEYFSETQRNKGNFPGRFSGRQFSNSRSEMNVSTLELGDSALYLCASRTNFIGGLAGAGEQFFGPGTRLTVL.

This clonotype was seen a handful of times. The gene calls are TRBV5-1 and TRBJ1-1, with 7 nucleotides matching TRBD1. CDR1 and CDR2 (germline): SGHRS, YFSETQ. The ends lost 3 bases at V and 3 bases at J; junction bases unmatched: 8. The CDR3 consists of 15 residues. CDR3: CASSSLGGTDTEAFF. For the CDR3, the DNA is TGCGCCAGCAGCTCGTTAGGGGGCACGGACACTGAAGCTTTCTTT.

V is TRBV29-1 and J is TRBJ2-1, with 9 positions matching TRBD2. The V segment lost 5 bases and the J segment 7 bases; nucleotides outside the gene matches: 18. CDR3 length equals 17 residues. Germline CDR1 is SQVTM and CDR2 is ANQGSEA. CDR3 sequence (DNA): TGCAGCGTTTCAACGGCCTACATAGCGGGAGACTTGAATGAGCAGTTCTTC. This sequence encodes CSVSTAYIAGDLNEQFF.

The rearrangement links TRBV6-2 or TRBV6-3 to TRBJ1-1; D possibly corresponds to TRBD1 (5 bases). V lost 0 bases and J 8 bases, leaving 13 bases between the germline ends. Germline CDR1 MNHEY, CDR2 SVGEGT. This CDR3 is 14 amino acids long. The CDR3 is CASSYSSGRTEAFF. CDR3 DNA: TGTGCCAGCAGTTACTCTTCGGGGCGAACCGAAGCTTTCTTT.

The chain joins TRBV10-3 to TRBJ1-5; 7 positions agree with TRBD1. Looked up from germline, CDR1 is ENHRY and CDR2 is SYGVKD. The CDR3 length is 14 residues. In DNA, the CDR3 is TGTACCGCCCGGGACAGTGATAGCAATCAGCCCCAGCATTTT. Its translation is CTARDSDSNQPQHF.

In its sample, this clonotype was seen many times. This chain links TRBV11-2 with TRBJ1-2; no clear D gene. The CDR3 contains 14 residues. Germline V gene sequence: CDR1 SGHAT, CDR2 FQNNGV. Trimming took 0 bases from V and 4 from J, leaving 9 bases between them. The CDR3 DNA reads TGTGCCAGCAGCTTAGAGGCATCCTTCTATGGCTACACCTTC. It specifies CASSLEASFYGYTF. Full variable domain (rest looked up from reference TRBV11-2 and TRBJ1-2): EAGVAQSPRYKIIEKRQSVAFWCNPISGHATLYWYQQILGQGPKLLIQFQNNGVVDDSQLPKDRFSAERLKGVDSTLKIQPAKLEDSAVYLCASSLEASFYGYTFGSGTRLTVV.

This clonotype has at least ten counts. CDR3 in DNA: TGTGCCAGCAGCTTAGACCCCGGGCCCCTTGAGCGCCAGTACTTC. Amino acid sequence: CASSLDPGPLERQYF. The chain joins TRBV7-2 to TRBJ2-5; D is undetermined. The germline V gene has CDR1 SGHTA and CDR2 FQGNSA. This CDR3 is 15 amino acids long. The V gene lost 1 base and the J gene lost 10 bases, with 19 bases spanning the gap.

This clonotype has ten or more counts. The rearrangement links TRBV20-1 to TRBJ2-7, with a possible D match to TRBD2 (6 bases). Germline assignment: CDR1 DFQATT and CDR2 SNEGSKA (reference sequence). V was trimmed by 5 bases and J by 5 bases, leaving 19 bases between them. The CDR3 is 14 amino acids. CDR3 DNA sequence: TGCAGTGCTCTTCCAGGAGGGAAGGGTAACGAGCAGTACTTC. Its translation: CSALPGGKGNEQYF.

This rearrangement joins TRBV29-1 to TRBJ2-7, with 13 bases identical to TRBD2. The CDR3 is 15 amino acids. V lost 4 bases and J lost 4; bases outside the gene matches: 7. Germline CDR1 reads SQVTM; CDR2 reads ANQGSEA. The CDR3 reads CSVAGTSGKAYEQYF. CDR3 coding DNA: TGCAGCGTTGCGGGGACTAGCGGGAAGGCGTACGAGCAGTACTTC.

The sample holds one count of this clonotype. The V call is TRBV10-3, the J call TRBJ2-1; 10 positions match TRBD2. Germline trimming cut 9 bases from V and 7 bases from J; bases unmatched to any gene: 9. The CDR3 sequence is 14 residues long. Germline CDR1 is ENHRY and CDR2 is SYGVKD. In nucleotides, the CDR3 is TGTGCCATAAATCCTAGCGGGAGTAGGAATGAGCAGTTCTTC. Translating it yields CAINPSGSRNEQFF.

CDR3 DNA sequence: TGTGCCAGCAGTTACGCCAGAGAAGCTTTCTTT. Encoded protein: CASSYAREAFF. J is TRBJ1-1 and V is TRBV6-2 or TRBV6-3; D unclear. V lost 2 bases, J lost 8 bases, and 6 bases lay in between. This CDR3 spans 11 amino acids. CDR1 is MNHEY, CDR2 SVGEGT, per germline.

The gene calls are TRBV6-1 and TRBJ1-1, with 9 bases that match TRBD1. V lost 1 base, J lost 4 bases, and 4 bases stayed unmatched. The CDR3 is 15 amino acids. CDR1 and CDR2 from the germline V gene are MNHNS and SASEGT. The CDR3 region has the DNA TGTGCCAGCAGTGAAGTTGGACAGGGGATCACTGAAGCTTTCTTT. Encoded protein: CASSEVGQGITEAFF.

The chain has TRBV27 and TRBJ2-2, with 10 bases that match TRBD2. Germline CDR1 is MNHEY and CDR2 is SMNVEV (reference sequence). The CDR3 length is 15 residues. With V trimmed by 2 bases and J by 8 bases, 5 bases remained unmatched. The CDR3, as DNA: TGTGCCAGCAGTTTAACTAGCGGGGCCTGGGGGGAGCTGTTTTTT. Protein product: CASSLTSGAWGELFF.

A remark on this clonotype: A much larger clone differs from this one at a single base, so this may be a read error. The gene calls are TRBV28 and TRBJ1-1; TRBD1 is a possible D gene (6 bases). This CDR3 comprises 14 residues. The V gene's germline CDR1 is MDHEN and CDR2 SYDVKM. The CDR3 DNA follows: TGTGCCAGCAGTTTACCCCAGGGGAGCACTGGAGCTTTCTTT. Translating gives CASSLPQGSTGAFF.

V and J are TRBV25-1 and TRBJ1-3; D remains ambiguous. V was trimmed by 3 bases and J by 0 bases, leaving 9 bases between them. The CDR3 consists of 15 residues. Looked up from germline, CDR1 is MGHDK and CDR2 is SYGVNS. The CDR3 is CASSDAGASGNTIYF. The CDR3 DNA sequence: TGTGCCAGCAGTGATGCCGGAGCCTCTGGAAACACCATATATTTT.

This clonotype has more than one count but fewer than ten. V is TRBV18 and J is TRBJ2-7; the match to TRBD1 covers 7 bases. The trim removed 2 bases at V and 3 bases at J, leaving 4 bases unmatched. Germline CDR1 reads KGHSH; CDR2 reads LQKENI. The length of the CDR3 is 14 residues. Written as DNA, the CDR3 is TGTGCCAGCTCACCAAACCACAGGGGCTACGAGCAGTACTTC. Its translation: CASSPNHRGYEQYF.

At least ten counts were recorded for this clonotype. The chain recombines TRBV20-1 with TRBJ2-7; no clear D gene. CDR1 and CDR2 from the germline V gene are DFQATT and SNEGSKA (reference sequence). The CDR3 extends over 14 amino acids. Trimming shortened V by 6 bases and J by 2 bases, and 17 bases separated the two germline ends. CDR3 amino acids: CSALRAQNTYEQYF. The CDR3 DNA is TGCAGTGCCCTAAGGGCGCAGAACACCTACGAGCAGTACTTC.